This T cell receptor (beta chain) originates from a study of blood T cell repertoires in COVID-19. Methods used by the authors: From reference gene primer amplification, estimates of nucleated cell counts were derived. TCRdb's copy holds only in-frame clones and misses some; the assay was immunoSEQ multiplex PCR. The V and J calls and the clone size are those of that table, but D and trimming were determined from the DNA. The table has approximately 70,000 clones, about 80% seen once. The sequence came from a woman aged 60-70 years with acute or convalescent COVID-19. Material: peripheral blood.

CDR3 residues: CASSQSELDTQYF. CDR3 sequence (DNA): TGTGCCAGCTCACAATCTGAGTTAGATACGCAGTATTTT. The chain links TRBV18 to TRBJ2-3; D gene uncertain. The CDR3 is 13 residues long. The germline gives CDR1 KGHSH, CDR2 LQKENI. Trimming took 4 bases from V and 5 from J, leaving 10 bases between them.